This T cell receptor (beta chain) was sequenced for a study of T cells after yellow fever vaccination. General study findings and limits: A limited proportion of clonotypes was detected within both the CD4 and CD8 compartments. Within FACS-sorted repertoires, abundant clonotypes contaminating from the bulk population could be present.

In TCRdb, the 5' RACE reads were re-called with MiXCR into one record per CDR3 protein. The table records hundreds of thousands of distinct CDR3 sequences, about a sixth of them present only once. This clonotype was picked up a small number of times. Its antigen remains unknown. The source was PBMCs, collected 4 to 5 days after the first yellow fever vaccination. The receptor comes from a man aged 18 to 29 who received the YFV17D yellow fever vaccine.

This chain's CDR3 is CASSSSGTNYGYTF. For the CDR3, the DNA is TGTGCCAGCAGCTCGTCGGGGACTAACTATGGCTACACCTTC. The rearrangement uses TRBV28 and TRBJ1-2; D is unclear. The CDR3 consists of 14 residues. Germline V CDR1 and CDR2: MDHEN, SYDVKM. V lost 6 bases and J lost 0, with 11 bases in between.